This T cell receptor beta chain was observed in a study of T cells in Graves' hyperthyroidism and ophthalmopathy. Amplification of TCR beta CDR3 regions was performed using RNA transcripts as template. An initial round of RT-PCR targeting the TCR CDR3 relied on the HTBI primer set. TCRdb called the multiplex PCR reads again in MiXCR, with one record for every CDR3 protein. This sample has hundreds of thousands of distinct CDR3 sequences, with less than 20% found just once. Study-wide findings and caveats: Also found in blood were most expanded thyroid clonotypes above 0.001.

A NOSPECS grade of at least 4, a Clinical Activity Score of at least 3 and duration under 3 months were recorded in ophthalmopathy patients. The study based diagnoses on clinical symptoms, serum thyroxine and TRAb, thyroid ultrasound and orbital computed tomography. As regards this clonotype: Its specificity is unknown.

This clonotype was sampled from a woman in her late teens or twenties with Graves' ophthalmopathy. Sequencing was carried out using blood.

CDR3 nucleotide sequence: TGTGCCAGCAGTTCAGCACTAGCGGTAGACAACGAGCAGTACTTC. Protein: CASSSALAVDNEQYF. The chain uses TRBV28 and TRBJ2-7; 8 bases match TRBD2. V shed 4 bases and J 5 bases; nucleotides not matched to a gene: 10. Per the germline V gene, CDR1 is MDHEN and CDR2 is SYDVKM. The CDR3 consists of 15 residues.